The source of this T cell receptor beta chain is a study of T cell changes during pregnancy in multiple sclerosis. Repertoires were generated with immunoSEQ multiplex PCR, while TCRdb's copy carries only in-frame clones and drops some. The sample yields about 28,000 clones, under 90% seen once. The germline V gene has CDR1 SQVTM and CDR2 ANQGSEA. Trimming left V 4 bases short and J 0 bases short, with 9 bases between. CDR3 size: 13 residues. The rearrangement joins TRBV29-1 to TRBJ1-1; no definite D call. The TCR sequence derives from a female donor in good health, enrolled as a control in a pregnancy study. This specimen was CD4+ T cells from peripheral blood mononuclear cells, taken in the first trimester of pregnancy. The CDR3, as DNA: TGCAGCGTTGTTCTCAGGCTGAACACTGAAGCTTTCTTT. Residues: CSVVLRLNTEAFF.